Listed here are 8 T cell receptor beta chains from one sample, sequenced in a study of CD8 T cells in Susac syndrome. cDNA came from about 0.5 to 1 ug RNA primed by random hexamers. MiXCR, run by TCRdb on the immunoSEQ multiplex PCR reads, gives a single entry per CDR3 protein. The top ten clones hold around 0.21% of a sample with approximately 300,000 distinct CDR3 sequences, about 82% of them seen once. Sequenced sample: CD8+ T cells from PBMCs. These receptors were taken from a human donor with multiple sclerosis.

This clonotype was recorded a few times. The CDR3 DNA reads as TGTGCCAGCAGCTTCAACCCACTGTCCTACGAGCAGTACTTC. Protein product: CASSFNPLSYEQYF. The rearrangement joins TRBV11-2 to TRBJ2-7; D not certain. This CDR3 is 14 amino acids long. The ends were cut back, 3 bases at V and 1 base at J, with 10 bases in the middle. Germline V lookup: CDR1 SGHAT, CDR2 FQNNGV.

This clonotype was recorded only once. CDR3 nucleotide sequence: TGTGCCAGCAGTTTATTACCCCCTTGGGGCAGGAGCATAATTACAGATACGCAGTATTTT. Translation gives CASSLLPPWGRSIITDTQYF. This chain joins TRBV28 and TRBJ2-3, with a possible D match to TRBD1 (5 bases). Germline values: CDR1 MDHEN, CDR2 SYDVKM. Trimming removed 1 base at V and 3 bases at J, with 26 bases between. This CDR3 has 20 residues.

The chain carries TRBV20-1 and TRBJ1-1; D not certain. The CDR3 has 13 amino acids. Germline V gives CDR1 DFQATT, CDR2 SNEGSKA (reference sequence). V was cut by 0 bases and J by 7 bases, with 12 bases left in between. The CDR3 loop is CSARDVRPYEAFF. The DNA of the CDR3 is TGCAGTGCTAGAGATGTAAGGCCCTATGAAGCTTTCTTT.

This rearrangement joins TRBV6-5 to TRBJ1-6; D unclear. The CDR3 covers 16 residues. V lost 5 bases and J 7 bases, leaving 18 bases between the germline ends. CDR1 and CDR2 (germline): MNHEY, SVGAGI. The CDR3 DNA sequence: TGTGCCAGCAGTCACCCAACCGGGCCTAAAAATTCACCCCTCCACTTT. It yields the protein CASSHPTGPKNSPLHF.

The chain carries TRBV15 and TRBJ2-2, with no clear D. The CDR3 is 19 amino acids. V lost 0 bases to trimming and J lost 3 bases, with 20 bases between them. CDR1 is LNHNV, CDR2 YYDKDF, per germline (reference sequence). The CDR3 nucleotides are TGTGCCACCAGCAGAGATGTGGTTCTTAACTCCAAGTACACCGGGGAGCTGTTTTTT. It codes for CATSRDVVLNSKYTGELFF. The entire variable domain, with the rest obtained from reference TRBV15 and TRBJ2-2, is as follows: DAMVIQNPRYQVTQFGKPVTLSCSQTLNHNVMYWYQQKSSQAPKLLFHYYDKDFNNEADTPDNFQSRRPNTSFCFLDIRSPGLGDTAMYLCATSRDVVLNSKYTGELFFGEGSRLTVL.

V and J are TRBV18 and TRBJ1-4, with D possibly being TRBD1 (5 bases). CDR3 length: 16 residues. With 0 bases removed from V and 8 bases from J, the gap between germline ends came to 16 bases. Germline V gives CDR1 KGHSH, CDR2 LQKENI. In DNA, the CDR3 is TGTGCCAGCTCACCACCGCCCGGGACCGAGTGGGAAAAACTGTTTTTT. This encodes CASSPPPGTEWEKLFF.

As concerns this clonotype: The junction departs from the called germline gene at one end, perhaps through a read error. This chain uses TRBV6-2 or TRBV6-3 with TRBJ2-2, with TRBD2 matching 7 bases. CDR1 and CDR2 from the germline V gene are MNHEY and SVGEGT. This CDR3 is built from 17 residues. CDR3 sequence (DNA): TGTGCCAGCAGTTACGGGGTAGCGGGTACCTACACCGGGGAGCCGTTTTTT. It is translated as CASSYGVAGTYTGEPFF.

The J gene is TRBJ2-7, the V gene TRBV19, with 7 bases matching TRBD2. This CDR3 has 13 amino acids. Looked up from germline, CDR1 is LNHDA and CDR2 is SQIVND (reference sequence). The ends lost 3 bases at V and 3 bases at J; junction bases unmatched: 2. The CDR3 coding sequence is TGTGCCAGTAGTATGGGACTAAACTACGAGCAGTACTTC. It codes for CASSMGLNYEQYF.